This record looks at one T cell receptor (beta chain) sequence and its context. This receptor's antigen is unknown. Base qualities are not provided; no much larger clone lies one nucleotide away. Other nucleotide sequences in the sample specify the same CDR3. Using the deep immunoSEQ assay, multiplex PCR amplified TCR CDR3 regions from genomic DNA. Extracted genomic DNA from each cell subset was distributed evenly across all wells of several immunoSEQ 96-well plates, and each plate was treated as a replicate. Each replicate PCR for sorted subsets received approximately 200 ng genomic DNA, equal to some 32,000 T cell genomes. Purified libraries were measured with a Qubit 3.0 fluorometer, size-checked on a Bioanalyzer 2100, and measured again with the KAPA Library Quantification kit. Each immunoSEQ 96-well plate was sequenced on its own single-read 150-cycle Illumina NextSeq 550 flow cell. Per the authors' processing: Because the immunoSEQ output included only junctional sequences and no quality scores, the filtering could not be the same as the filtering used for full-length reads. Sequences were annotated with PyIR, a Python wrapper for IgBLAST v1.9, using IMGT germline references to assign V/J genes and CDR3. Reads with weak V/J assignments (E-value above 1e-6), missing CDR3, stop codons, out-of-frame junctions, or ambiguous translated residues were removed. V3J clonotypes were defined as sequences sharing an identical inferred V gene, J gene, and CDR3 amino acid sequence. Percentage overlap between repertoires was calculated by dividing the number of shared unique clonotypes by the size of the smaller repertoire. RTK rarefaction, the Chao1 estimator, and Recon v2.1 estimates of unobserved clonotypes were used to assess repertoire richness. Generation probabilities for all TCRbeta clonotypes obtained by the gDNA method from several donors were computed using OLGA. The source is immuneACCESS, and TCRdb retained only in-frame sequences with V and J called. Part of the clones is not carried over; for the studies checked, unresolved V genes explain less than half of this, and the remainder is unexplained. D and trimming were read from the DNA, whereas the V and J calls and clone size are those reported in that table. Counted in this sample were approximately 1,500,000 clones; under 99% of them appeared once. Clones ranked in the top ten supply about 0.4% of the sample.

From V the trimming removes 2 bases and from J it removes 4 bases, while the gene matches leave 1 base of the junction unaccounted for. For CDR1 and CDR2, the germline V gene lists SQVTM and ANQGSEA. The CDR3 goes from the cysteine to the phenylalanine over 14 residues. The entry retains the CDR3 DNA only, 42 bases that are in frame from base 1. The sample belongs to a study of shared clonotypes between healthy human individuals (dated by TCRdb to between 2020 and 2021). Background on the whole study: A couple of women and a few men aged 18 to 49 years were included in the cohort. For each donor, CD4 naive and CD4 memory were each given three plates, CD8 naive was given two plates, and CD8 memory was given one plate. Blood TCR repertoires of roughly five healthy adults were deeply sequenced to estimate repertoire size and the extent of clonotype sharing between individuals. Different laboratories and diverse techniques were used to prepare libraries and sequence TCR repertoires, to increase sequencing depth and limit assay-specific biases. Per donor, leukapheresis produced somewhere between about 0.94 and 9.5 billion PBMCs.

The donors were healthy, HIV-negative adults with no recently reported acute infections or vaccinations. Every donor was a Caucasian adult residing in Nashville, Tennessee, USA. Magnetic negative selection was used to enrich CD4+ T cells, after which naive cells were positively selected on CD45RA and the negative fraction became the memory subset. After blood collection by leukapheresis, PBMCs were isolated using Ficoll-Histopaque density gradient centrifugation and then cryopreserved in the vapor phase of liquid nitrogen. Analytical flow cytometry was used to check the purity and quantity of each magnetically sorted T cell population. Genomic DNA was isolated from each sorted fraction and quantified by UV absorbance on a Nanodrop 2000c. What the work shows at the level of the full study, not this receptor alone: Higher generation probabilities were observed for clonotypes shared by all four sorted-subset donors than for non-shared clonotypes. Only blood was sampled, and tissue TCR repertoires likely differ from those in blood. Because the study included a small number of donors, the genetic and exposure-history diversity represented was limited. Roughly 5.2% of naive CD4, 3.5% of naive CD8, roughly 2.4% of memory CD4, and about 0.4% of memory CD8 clonotypes were shared across several donors. Even with the large sequencing depth, rarefaction of the sorted-subset datasets indicated that sequencing was incomplete. Larger estimated clonotype richness was generally found for naive subsets than for memory subsets. Pairwise subsampling led to the expectation that sequencing depth would affect the degree of clonotype sharing among donors.

This chain joins TRBV29-1 to TRBJ2-1, with TRBD1 identical over 11 junction bases. The sample consisted of naive CD4+ T cells sorted from blood. The sample's cell subset or site label, in plain terms: CD45RA+ positively selected. The clonotype originates from a man aged 25-45 years in good health. The nucleotide sequence is TGCAGCGTTGAAAGGGACAGGGGGTACAATGAGCAGTTCTTC. It codes for CSVERDRGYNEQFF.